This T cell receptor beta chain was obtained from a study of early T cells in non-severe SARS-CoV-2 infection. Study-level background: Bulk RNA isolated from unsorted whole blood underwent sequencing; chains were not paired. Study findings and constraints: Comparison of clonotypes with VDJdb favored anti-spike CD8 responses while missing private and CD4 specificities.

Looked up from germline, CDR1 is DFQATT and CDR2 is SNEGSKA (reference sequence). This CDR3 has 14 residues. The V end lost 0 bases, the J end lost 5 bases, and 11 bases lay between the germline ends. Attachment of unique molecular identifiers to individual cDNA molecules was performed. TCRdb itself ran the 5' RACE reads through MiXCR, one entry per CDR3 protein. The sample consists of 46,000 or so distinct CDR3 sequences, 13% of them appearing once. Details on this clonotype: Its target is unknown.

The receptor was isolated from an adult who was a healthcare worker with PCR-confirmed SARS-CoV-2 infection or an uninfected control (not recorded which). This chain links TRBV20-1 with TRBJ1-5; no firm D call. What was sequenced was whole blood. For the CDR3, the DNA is TGCAGTGCTAGAGATAGTTACGGGGATCAGCCCCAGCATTTT. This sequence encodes CSARDSYGDQPQHF.